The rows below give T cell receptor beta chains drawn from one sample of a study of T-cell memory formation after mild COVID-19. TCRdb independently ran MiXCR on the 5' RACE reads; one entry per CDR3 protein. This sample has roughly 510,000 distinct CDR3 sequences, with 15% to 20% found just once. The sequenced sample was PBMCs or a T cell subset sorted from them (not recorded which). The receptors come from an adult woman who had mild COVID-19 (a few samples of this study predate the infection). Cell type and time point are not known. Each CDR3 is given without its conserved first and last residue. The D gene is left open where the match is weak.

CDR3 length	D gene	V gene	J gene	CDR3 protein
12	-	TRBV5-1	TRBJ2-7	ASSLDSGDYEQY
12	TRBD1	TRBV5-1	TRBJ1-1	ASSLGQGHTEAF
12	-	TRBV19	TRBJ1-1	ASRPGSLRTEAF
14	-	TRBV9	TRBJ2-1	ASSVEEAGVYNEQF
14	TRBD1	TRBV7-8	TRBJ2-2	ASSWGQGLNTGELF
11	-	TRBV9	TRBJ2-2	ASSKGNTGELF
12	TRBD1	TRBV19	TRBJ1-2	ASSMSGGRGGYT
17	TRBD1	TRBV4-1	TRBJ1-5	ASSQDKDRGAGLGQPQH
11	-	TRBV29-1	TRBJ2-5	SVDGRRGATQY
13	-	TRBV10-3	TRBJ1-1	AISESYTENTEAF
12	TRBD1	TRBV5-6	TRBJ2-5	ASSTGDRGETQY
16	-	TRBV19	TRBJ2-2	ASSIRMARGGHTGELF
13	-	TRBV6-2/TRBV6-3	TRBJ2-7	ASALNRQASYEQY
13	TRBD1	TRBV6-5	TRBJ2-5	ASSYLPGTEETQY
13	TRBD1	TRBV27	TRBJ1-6	ASSSIDRGGSPLH
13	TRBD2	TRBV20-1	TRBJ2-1	SARDPLAGGTEQF
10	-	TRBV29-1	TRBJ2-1	SVVQEYNEQF
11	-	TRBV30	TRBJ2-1	AHERRSYNEQF
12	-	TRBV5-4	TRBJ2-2	ASSAGQASGELF
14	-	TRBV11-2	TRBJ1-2	ASSPTGYSPKLGYT
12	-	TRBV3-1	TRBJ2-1	ASTRQELGNEQF
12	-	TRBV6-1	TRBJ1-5	ASSEIDGAQPQH
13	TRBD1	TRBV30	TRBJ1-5	AWSVPGTGNQPQH
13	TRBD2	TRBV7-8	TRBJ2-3	ASSLAKRGVDTQY
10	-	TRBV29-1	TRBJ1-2	SVEDVRDGYT
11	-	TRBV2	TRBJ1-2	ASSTMQGSGYT
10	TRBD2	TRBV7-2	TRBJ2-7	ASSPGTIEQY